The entry that follows covers one TCR beta chain sequence. Its antigen is as yet unknown. Time point of the sample: neoterminal ileum biopsy at postoperative endoscopy, about 6 months after surgery. The data were obtained in a study of T cell repertoires in ileal Crohn's disease. In the study overall: 30% to 40% were active smokers at surgery; median disease duration was 7.9 years.

CDR1 is WSHSY and CDR2 is SAAADI in the germline V gene. This CDR3 comprises 14 residues. With 4 bases removed from V and 2 bases from J, the gap between germline ends came to 9 bases. Overall study results and limits: Postoperative endoscopy occurred within one year, median approximately 6.8 months. Sorted CD8 T cells held more high-frequency clones than CD4.

Libraries were prepared by immunoSEQ multiplex PCR; TCRdb keeps only in-frame clonotypes and omits some of them. The sample lists around 2,600 clones, approximately 70% occurring once. The chain combines TRBV10-2 with TRBJ1-5; D remains ambiguous. The receptor was isolated from an adult with Crohn's disease. Sequencing was carried out using ileal tissue. The CDR3 region is CASSALIGNQPQHF. The CDR3 nucleotides read TGCGCCAGCAGTGCCCTTATAGGCAATCAGCCCCAGCATTTT.